This entry describes one T cell receptor (beta chain). What it binds is unknown. Donors were nominally healthy when sampled, though unrecorded immune exposures were likely. With 60 Vbeta and 13 Jbeta primers, the PCR was carried out. The repertoire was sequenced with immunoSEQ multiplex PCR; TCRdb's copy has only in-frame clones and lacks some. The data contain 95,000 to 150,000 clones, roughly 80% of them seen just once; the ten biggest clones take up 2% to 2.5%. CDR3 length: 14 amino acids. CDR1 is SGHDT, CDR2 YYEEEE, per germline. The V end was cut by 2 bases, the J end by 5 bases, with 13 bases between. The data derive from a study of cytomegalovirus exposure and HLA in healthy donors. Study-level findings and limits: According to reports, the classifier identified cytomegalovirus status with high specificity and sensitivity. Most observed TCR sequences were rare, whereas some public TCRs were detected in many donors. For most TCR beta V segments, an earlier analysis put the productive rate at about 90% or about 30% of the time.

The J gene is TRBJ2-5, the V gene TRBV5-6, with D perhaps TRBD2 (7 bases). The sequence was obtained from a man aged 30 to 45 in good health and CMV-seronegative. Sequenced: PBMCs. The CDR3 sequence is CASSFGGGAETQYF. The CDR3 DNA reads as TGTGCCAGCAGCTTTGGGGGGGGCGCGGAGACCCAGTACTTC.